This T cell receptor (beta chain) originates from a study of Graves' ophthalmopathy and Graves' hyperthyroidism. Study context: Before any treatment was given, at initial diagnosis, peripheral blood was collected. Study observations and caveats: With over 85% sensitivity and around 80% specificity, a 13-signature model separated ophthalmopathy from stable hyperthyroidism. Blood also harbored most expanded thyroid clonotypes above 0.001 frequency.

Amplification targeted the TCR beta CDR3 regions, with RNA transcripts as the source material. Following a first-round RT-PCR that used HTBI primers, a second-round multiplex PCR was carried out. One entry per CDR3 protein, called by TCRdb with MiXCR from the multiplex PCR reads. The data show about 400,000 distinct CDR3 sequences, approximately 20% seen once. This clonotype showed up many times. Its antigen is currently unknown. V lost 4 bases to trimming and J lost 7 bases, with 22 bases between them. The CDR3 consists of 16 residues. The V and J genes are TRBV12-3 or TRBV12-4 and TRBJ1-1; D is undetermined. The receptor was isolated from a woman under 30 with Graves' ophthalmopathy. The sample consisted of peripheral blood. CDR3 DNA: TGTGCCAGCAGTTCCAGCCCGAGGAGGGATTGGGGTGAAGCTTTCTTT. This encodes CASSSSPRRDWGEAFF.